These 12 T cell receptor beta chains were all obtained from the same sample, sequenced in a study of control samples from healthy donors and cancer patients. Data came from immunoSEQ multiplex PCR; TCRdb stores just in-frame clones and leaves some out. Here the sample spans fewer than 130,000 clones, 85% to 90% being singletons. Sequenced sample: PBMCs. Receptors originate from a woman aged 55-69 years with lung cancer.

As DNA, the CDR3 is TGTGCCAGTAGTATAATTGGCCTAGCGGGAGATAGGAACATTCAGTACTTC. This sequence encodes CASSIIGLAGDRNIQYF. The chain links TRBV19 to TRBJ2-4, with 10 bases lining up with TRBD2. Germline CDR1 is LNHDA and CDR2 is SQIVND (reference sequence). CDR3 size: 17 residues. With 2 bases clipped from V and 7 bases from J, the junction kept 11 bases outside the gene matches.

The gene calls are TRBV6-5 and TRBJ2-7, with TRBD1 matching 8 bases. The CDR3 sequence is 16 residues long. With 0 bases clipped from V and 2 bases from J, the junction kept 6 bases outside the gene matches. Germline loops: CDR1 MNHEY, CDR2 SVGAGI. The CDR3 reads CASSYSGTGGTYEQYF. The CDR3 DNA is TGTGCCAGCAGTTACTCCGGGACAGGCGGAACCTACGAGCAGTACTTC.

CDR3 in amino acids: CASSVGTGAGANVLTF. The CDR3 coding sequence is TGTGCCAGCAGCGTCGGGACAGGGGCCGGGGCCAACGTCCTGACTTTC. V usage is TRBV9 and J usage is TRBJ2-6; 10 bases map to TRBD1. Unmatched junction bases numbered 3, after V lost 2 bases and J lost 4 bases. CDR3 length equals 16 residues. Germline V gene sequence: CDR1 SGDLS, CDR2 YYNGEE. The entire variable domain, with the rest obtained from reference TRBV9 and TRBJ2-6, is as follows: DSGVTQTPKHLITATGQRVTLRCSPRSGDLSVYWYQQSLDQGLQFLIQYYNGEERAKGNILERFSAQQFPDLHSELNLSSLELGDSALYFCASSVGTGAGANVLTFGAGSRLTVL.

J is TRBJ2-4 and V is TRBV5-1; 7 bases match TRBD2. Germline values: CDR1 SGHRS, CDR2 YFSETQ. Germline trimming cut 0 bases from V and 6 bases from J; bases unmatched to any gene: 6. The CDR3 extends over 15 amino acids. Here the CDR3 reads CASSLASGGGNIQYF. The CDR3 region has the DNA TGCGCCAGCAGCTTGGCGTCGGGAGGTGGAAACATTCAGTACTTC.

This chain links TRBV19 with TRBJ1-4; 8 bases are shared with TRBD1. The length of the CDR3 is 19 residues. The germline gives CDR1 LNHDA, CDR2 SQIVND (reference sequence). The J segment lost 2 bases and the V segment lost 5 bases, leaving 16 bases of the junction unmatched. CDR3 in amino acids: CASSVNRGNAVLTNEKLFF. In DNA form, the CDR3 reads TGTGCCAGTAGTGTCAACAGGGGGAATGCAGTGTTGACTAATGAAAAACTGTTTTTT. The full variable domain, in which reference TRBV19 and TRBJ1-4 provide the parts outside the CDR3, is DGGITQSPKYLFRKEGQNVTLSCEQNLNHDAMYWYRQDPGQGLRLIYYSQIVNDFQKGDIAEGYSVSREKKESFPLTVTSAQKNPTAFYLCASSVNRGNAVLTNEKLFFGSGTQLSVL.

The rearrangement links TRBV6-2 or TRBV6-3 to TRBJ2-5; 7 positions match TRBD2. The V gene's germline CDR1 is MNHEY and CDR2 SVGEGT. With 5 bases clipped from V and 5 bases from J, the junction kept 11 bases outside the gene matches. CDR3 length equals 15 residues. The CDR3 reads CASSGGEGFEETQYF. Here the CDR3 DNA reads TGTGCCAGCAGTGGCGGGGAGGGCTTCGAGGAGACCCAGTACTTC.

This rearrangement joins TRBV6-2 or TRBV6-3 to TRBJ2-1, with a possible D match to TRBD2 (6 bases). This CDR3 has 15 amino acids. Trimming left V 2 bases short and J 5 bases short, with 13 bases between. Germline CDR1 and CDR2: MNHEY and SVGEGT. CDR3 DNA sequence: TGTGCCAGCAGTTACGCGGGACTCCAACACAATGAGCAGTTCTTC. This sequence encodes CASSYAGLQHNEQFF.

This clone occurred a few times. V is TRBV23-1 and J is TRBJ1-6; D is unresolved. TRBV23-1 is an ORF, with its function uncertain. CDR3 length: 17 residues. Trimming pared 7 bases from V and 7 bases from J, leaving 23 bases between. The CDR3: CASTPLAKGNKNSPLHF. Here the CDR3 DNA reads TGCGCCAGCACCCCACTCGCCAAGGGCAACAAAAATTCACCCCTCCACTTT.

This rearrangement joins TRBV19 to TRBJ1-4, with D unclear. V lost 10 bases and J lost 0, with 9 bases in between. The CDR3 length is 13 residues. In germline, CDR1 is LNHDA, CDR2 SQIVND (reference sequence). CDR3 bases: TGTGCCACTTCTGGAGCAACTAATGAAAAACTGTTTTTT. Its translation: CATSGATNEKLFF.

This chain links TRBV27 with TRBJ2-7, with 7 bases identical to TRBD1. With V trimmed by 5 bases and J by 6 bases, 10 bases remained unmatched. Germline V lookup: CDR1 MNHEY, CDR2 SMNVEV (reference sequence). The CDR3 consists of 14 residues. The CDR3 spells CASSPRSQGVEQYF. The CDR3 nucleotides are TGTGCCAGCAGTCCCCGATCCCAGGGGGTCGAGCAGTACTTC.

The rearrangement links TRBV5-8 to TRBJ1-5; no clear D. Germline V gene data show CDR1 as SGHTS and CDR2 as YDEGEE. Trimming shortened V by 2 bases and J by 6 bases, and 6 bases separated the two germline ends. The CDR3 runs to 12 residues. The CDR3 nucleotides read TGTGCCAGCAGCTTCGGACGTCAGCCCCAGCATTTT. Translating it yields CASSFGRQPQHF.

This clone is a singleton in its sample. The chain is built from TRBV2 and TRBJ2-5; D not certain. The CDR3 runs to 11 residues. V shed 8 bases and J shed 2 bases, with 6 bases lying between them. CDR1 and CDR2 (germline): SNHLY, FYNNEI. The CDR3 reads CASCLQETQYF. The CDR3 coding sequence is TGTGCCAGCTGCCTTCAAGAGACCCAGTACTTC.